Listed below are T cell receptor beta chains from one sample, sequenced in a study of long-term antiretroviral therapy in people with HIV. The assay was immunoSEQ multiplex PCR, and TCRdb's table has in-frame clones only and misses some. The sample has about 39,000 clones; more than 80% are singletons. The sequences come from unsorted PBMCs, collected 3.1 years after starting antiretroviral therapy. The receptors come from a woman in her fifties or sixties with HIV. CDR3s include the opening cysteine and the closing phenylalanine or tryptophan. D genes are given only for firm matches. Not every row has a clone size; where given, it reads once, few, many or a size class.

clone size: .
J gene: TRBJ1-1
V gene: TRBV5-1
D gene: .
CDR3 protein: CASSYQGGVNTEAFF
CDR3 DNA: TGCGCCAGCAGCTACCAGGGTGGGGTGAACACTGAAGCTTTCTTT

clone size: once
J gene: TRBJ1-2
V gene: TRBV6-6
D gene: TRBD1
CDR3 protein: CASTPGTVPLNYGYTF
CDR3 DNA: TGTGCCAGCACCCCCGGGACAGTGCCGCTCAACTATGGCTACACCTTC

clone size: .
J gene: TRBJ2-5
V gene: TRBV6-1
D gene: TRBD2
CDR3 protein: CASSDLWTSGGIGQETQYF
CDR3 DNA: TGTGCCAGCAGTGATCTTTGGACTAGCGGGGGGATAGGCCAAGAGACCCAGTACTTC

clone size: .
J gene: TRBJ1-2
V gene: TRBV7-9
D gene: .
CDR3 protein: CASSGHSLANYGYTF
CDR3 DNA: TGTGCCAGCAGCGGACACAGTTTAGCTAACTATGGCTACACCTTC

clone size: .
J gene: TRBJ2-7
V gene: TRBV6-1
D gene: .
CDR3 protein: CASTNVFHTYEQYF
CDR3 DNA: TGTGCCAGCACCAACGTTTTCCATACCTACGAGCAGTACTTC

clone size: few
J gene: TRBJ2-2
V gene: TRBV9
D gene: .
CDR3 protein: CASSVLRGANTGELFF
CDR3 DNA: TGTGCCAGCAGCGTATTGCGCGGCGCGAACACCGGGGAGCTGTTTTTT

clone size: .
J gene: TRBJ2-5
V gene: TRBV7-2
D gene: TRBD1
CDR3 protein: CASSLGGRGQETQYF
CDR3 DNA: TGTGCCAGCAGCTTAGGGGGCAGGGGGCAGGAGACCCAGTACTTC

clone size: .
J gene: TRBJ2-5
V gene: TRBV25-1
D gene: .
CDR3 protein: CASSFYQETQYF
CDR3 DNA: TGTGCCAGCAGCTTCTACCAAGAGACCCAGTACTTC

clone size: .
J gene: TRBJ1-5
V gene: TRBV19
D gene: .
CDR3 protein: CASSIDSGQPQHF
CDR3 DNA: TGTGCCAGTAGTATTGACTCGGGACAGCCCCAGCATTTT

clone size: once
J gene: TRBJ2-1
V gene: TRBV6-5
D gene: .
CDR3 protein: CASSLAEESYNEQFF
CDR3 DNA: TGTGCCAGCAGTTTAGCGGAAGAATCCTACAATGAGCAGTTCTTC

clone size: .
J gene: TRBJ2-3
V gene: TRBV9
D gene: .
CDR3 protein: CASSVASGTSTDTQYF
CDR3 DNA: TGTGCCAGCAGCGTAGCTTCGGGAACCTCCACAGATACGCAGTATTTT

clone size: .
J gene: TRBJ1-2
V gene: TRBV6-5
D gene: .
CDR3 protein: CASSYTVNYGYTF
CDR3 DNA: TGTGCCAGCAGTTACACCGTTAACTATGGCTACACCTTC

clone size: .
J gene: TRBJ1-4
V gene: TRBV9
D gene: .
CDR3 protein: CASSVAGGSATNEKLFF
CDR3 DNA: TGTGCCAGCAGCGTAGCGGGGGGGAGTGCAACTAATGAAAAACTGTTTTTT

clone size: .
J gene: TRBJ2-7
V gene: TRBV10-3
D gene: TRBD1
CDR3 protein: CAISSGTGLSYEQYF
CDR3 DNA: TGTGCCATCAGTTCCGGGACAGGGCTCTCCTACGAGCAGTACTTC

clone size: .
J gene: TRBJ1-2
V gene: TRBV7-9
D gene: .
CDR3 protein: CASSLRRGQFFYGYTF
CDR3 DNA: TGTGCCAGCAGCTTAAGAAGAGGGCAGTTCTTCTATGGCTACACCTTC

clone size: .
J gene: TRBJ2-5
V gene: TRBV27
D gene: .
CDR3 protein: CASILRAPFSQYF
CDR3 DNA: TGTGCCAGCATATTGCGCGCACCTTTTTCCCAGTACTTC

clone size: .
J gene: TRBJ2-1
V gene: TRBV5-4
D gene: .
CDR3 protein: CANQGPNEQFF
CDR3 DNA: TGTGCCAACCAGGGTCCAAATGAGCAGTTCTTC

clone size: .
J gene: TRBJ1-2
V gene: TRBV30
D gene: .
CDR3 protein: CAWIKAGNYGYTF
CDR3 DNA: TGTGCCTGGATAAAGGCCGGAAATTATGGCTACACCTTC

clone size: few
J gene: TRBJ1-5
V gene: TRBV4-1
D gene: .
CDR3 protein: CASSQENRAGHQPQHF
CDR3 DNA: TGCGCCAGCAGCCAAGAAAATAGGGCCGGCCATCAGCCCCAGCATTTT

clone size: .
J gene: TRBJ1-2
V gene: TRBV19
D gene: .
CDR3 protein: CASSIFGGDYGYTF
CDR3 DNA: TGTGCCAGTAGTATATTTGGGGGGGACTATGGCTACACCTTC

clone size: once
J gene: TRBJ1-5
V gene: TRBV7-9
D gene: .
CDR3 protein: CASSLGATTQPQHF
CDR3 DNA: TGTGCCAGCAGCTTAGGGGCGACCACACAGCCCCAGCATTTT

clone size: .
J gene: TRBJ1-2
V gene: TRBV6-5
D gene: .
CDR3 protein: CASTRDDHGYTF
CDR3 DNA: TGTGCCAGCACTAGGGACGACCATGGCTACACCTTC

clone size: once
J gene: TRBJ2-7
V gene: TRBV19
D gene: .
CDR3 protein: CASSIDTYTYEQYF
CDR3 DNA: TGTGCCAGTAGTATAGACACCTATACCTACGAGCAGTACTTC

clone size: .
J gene: TRBJ1-1
V gene: TRBV2
D gene: .
CDR3 protein: CASSPFARGGNTEAFF
CDR3 DNA: TGTGCCAGCAGCCCTTTCGCCCGGGGGGGGAACACTGAAGCTTTCTTT

clone size: .
J gene: TRBJ2-7
V gene: TRBV19
D gene: TRBD1
CDR3 protein: CASSIDGTTGAYEQYF
CDR3 DNA: TGTGCCAGTAGTATAGATGGAACAACAGGGGCCTACGAGCAGTACTTC

clone size: .
J gene: TRBJ1-4
V gene: TRBV30
D gene: .
CDR3 protein: CAWINPGTANEKLFF
CDR3 DNA: TGTGCCTGGATTAACCCAGGAACGGCGAATGAAAAACTGTTTTTT

clone size: .
J gene: TRBJ2-1
V gene: TRBV6-4
D gene: .
CDR3 protein: CASSEGAVTVGHSYNEQFF
CDR3 DNA: TGTGCCAGCAGTGAGGGTGCGGTAACTGTGGGGCACTCCTACAATGAGCAGTTCTTC

clone size: .
J gene: TRBJ2-2
V gene: TRBV11-3
D gene: .
CDR3 protein: CASSLVRGDTPGELFF
CDR3 DNA: TGTGCCAGCAGCTTAGTCCGGGGGGACACACCCGGGGAGCTGTTTTTT

clone size: .
J gene: TRBJ2-1
V gene: TRBV7-2
D gene: .
CDR3 protein: CASSPVLGLVEQFF
CDR3 DNA: TGTGCCAGCAGCCCGGTTCTAGGATTGGTGGAGCAGTTCTTC

clone size: .
J gene: TRBJ2-4
V gene: TRBV7-8
D gene: .
CDR3 protein: CASSSLINTGWDIQYF
CDR3 DNA: TGTGCCAGCAGCTCCCTGATTAATACCGGGTGGGACATTCAGTACTTC

clone size: .
J gene: TRBJ2-5
V gene: TRBV30
D gene: TRBD2
CDR3 protein: CAWSVLAQETQYF
CDR3 DNA: TGTGCCTGGAGTGTACTAGCGCAAGAGACCCAGTACTTC

clone size: .
J gene: TRBJ2-7
V gene: TRBV5-1
D gene: TRBD2
CDR3 protein: CASSSGGGNYEQYF
CDR3 DNA: TGCGCCAGCAGCTCCGGGGGGGGCAACTACGAGCAGTACTTC

clone size: .
J gene: TRBJ1-1
V gene: TRBV19
D gene: TRBD1
CDR3 protein: CASSADRVNTEAFF
CDR3 DNA: TGTGCCAGTAGCGCTGACAGGGTGAACACTGAAGCTTTCTTT

clone size: .
J gene: TRBJ2-3
V gene: TRBV11-3
D gene: .
CDR3 protein: CASSLGPGTDTQYF
CDR3 DNA: TGTGCCAGCAGCCTAGGACCAGGCACAGATACGCAGTATTTT

clone size: once
J gene: TRBJ1-1
V gene: TRBV19
D gene: TRBD1
CDR3 protein: CASSPRQGVNTEAFF
CDR3 DNA: TGTGCCAGTAGTCCCCGACAGGGTGTGAACACTGAAGCTTTCTTT

clone size: .
J gene: TRBJ1-3
V gene: TRBV27
D gene: .
CDR3 protein: CASSSGGLGNTIYF
CDR3 DNA: TGTGCCAGCAGTTCGGGTGGCCTCGGAAACACCATATATTTT

clone size: .
J gene: TRBJ1-4
V gene: TRBV9
D gene: .
CDR3 protein: CASSVLSWGVGNEKLFF
CDR3 DNA: TGTGCCAGCAGCGTTTTATCATGGGGCGTAGGAAATGAAAAACTGTTTTTT

clone size: .
J gene: TRBJ2-7
V gene: TRBV11-2
D gene: .
CDR3 protein: CASSLSREQYF
CDR3 DNA: TGTGCCAGCAGCTTAAGCCGGGAGCAGTACTTC

clone size: few
J gene: TRBJ1-4
V gene: TRBV2
D gene: .
CDR3 protein: CASTRGEINEKLFF
CDR3 DNA: TGTGCCAGCACCCGGGGGGAAATTAATGAAAAACTGTTTTTT

clone size: once
J gene: TRBJ1-4
V gene: TRBV9
D gene: .
CDR3 protein: CASSEARANEKLFF
CDR3 DNA: TGTGCCAGCAGCGAGGCTCGGGCTAATGAAAAACTGTTTTTT

clone size: .
J gene: TRBJ1-5
V gene: TRBV5-6
D gene: TRBD1
CDR3 protein: CASSMGAGGYNQPQHF
CDR3 DNA: TGTGCCAGCAGCATGGGGGCAGGGGGCTACAATCAGCCCCAGCATTTT

clone size: .
J gene: TRBJ1-4
V gene: TRBV14
D gene: .
CDR3 protein: CASSVRSGEKLFF
CDR3 DNA: TGTGCCAGCAGCGTGAGATCGGGGGAAAAACTGTTTTTT

clone size: .
J gene: TRBJ1-3
V gene: TRBV6-1
D gene: TRBD1
CDR3 protein: CASSSNRGTGNTIYF
CDR3 DNA: TGTGCCAGCAGTTCGAACAGGGGTACTGGAAACACCATATATTTT

clone size: .
J gene: TRBJ1-2
V gene: TRBV5-4
D gene: .
CDR3 protein: CASSPQTTANYGYTF
CDR3 DNA: TGTGCCAGCAGCCCACAAACGACAGCCAACTATGGCTACACCTTC

clone size: .
J gene: TRBJ2-7
V gene: TRBV5-6
D gene: .
CDR3 protein: CASSLGTGGAYEQYF
CDR3 DNA: TGTGCCAGCAGCTTGGGGACGGGGGGCGCCTACGAGCAGTACTTC

clone size: .
J gene: TRBJ2-1
V gene: TRBV7-9
D gene: TRBD1
CDR3 protein: CASSFRTGTEDEQFF
CDR3 DNA: TGTGCCAGCAGCTTTAGGACAGGAACAGAGGATGAGCAGTTCTTC

clone size: once
J gene: TRBJ2-1
V gene: TRBV5-4
D gene: .
CDR3 protein: CASSRSGILYNEQFF
CDR3 DNA: TGTGCCAGCAGCCGGTCGGGGATTCTCTACAATGAGCAGTTCTTC

clone size: once
J gene: TRBJ1-1
V gene: TRBV30
D gene: .
CDR3 protein: CAWVGSVEAFF
CDR3 DNA: TGTGCCTGGGTAGGGAGCGTTGAAGCTTTCTTT

clone size: .
J gene: TRBJ1-4
V gene: TRBV11-2
D gene: .
CDR3 protein: CASSLVDFNEKLFF
CDR3 DNA: TGTGCCAGCAGCTTGGTGGACTTCAATGAAAAACTGTTTTTT

clone size: .
J gene: TRBJ1-1
V gene: TRBV7-2
D gene: .
CDR3 protein: CASSLGGAGTEAFF
CDR3 DNA: TGTGCCAGCAGCTTAGGGGGCGCGGGCACTGAAGCTTTCTTT

clone size: .
J gene: TRBJ1-5
V gene: TRBV10-2
D gene: TRBD1
CDR3 protein: CASKDRNNQPQHF
CDR3 DNA: TGCGCCAGCAAGGACAGGAACAATCAGCCCCAGCATTTT

clone size: .
J gene: TRBJ2-5
V gene: TRBV7-7
D gene: .
CDR3 protein: CASSRRGERETQYF
CDR3 DNA: TGTGCTAGCAGCCGCCGAGGGGAGCGGGAGACCCAGTACTTC

clone size: .
J gene: TRBJ2-2
V gene: TRBV5-1
D gene: TRBD2
CDR3 protein: CASSLLAGGPTGELFF
CDR3 DNA: TGCGCCAGCAGCTTATTAGCGGGGGGGCCCACCGGGGAGCTGTTTTTT

clone size: .
J gene: TRBJ2-3
V gene: TRBV2
D gene: TRBD2
CDR3 protein: CASSLGLAGGTDTQYF
CDR3 DNA: TGTGCCAGCAGTCTCGGACTAGCGGGGGGCACAGATACGCAGTATTTT